This T cell receptor (beta chain) was found in a study of cytomegalovirus exposure and HLA in healthy donors. Study conclusions and caveats: The authors listed around 150 TCR beta chains as cytomegalovirus-associated. The study found most TCR sequences rare, yet found some public TCRs in many donors. Later analysis found that TCR beta chains associated with HLA were more clonally expanded than other, equally common chains.

This clone was observed a handful of times. Its antigen is still unknown. This PCR relied on a set of 60 Vbeta primers and 13 Jbeta primers. The authors' processing: Later work found around 80 million unique TCR beta chains, with roughly 11 million shared. Libraries were prepared by immunoSEQ multiplex PCR; TCRdb keeps only in-frame clonotypes and omits some of them. V and J calls and clone size are given by that table; D and trimming were obtained from the DNA. The table has about 150,000 clones, about 85% seen once. Germline-derived CDR1 and CDR2 are SSHAT and FNYEAQ (reference sequence). Trimming left V 2 bases short and J 5 bases short, with 6 bases between. The CDR3 consists of 12 residues.

What was sequenced was PBMCs. This clonotype was sampled from a woman between 18 and 29 years old in good health and CMV-seronegative. J is TRBJ2-5 and V is TRBV7-7; D remains unclear. For the CDR3, the DNA is TGTGCCAGCAGCTTACCACAGGAGACCCAGTACTTC. It translates to CASSLPQETQYF.